This TCR beta chain is drawn from a study of monozygotic twins with inflammatory bowel disease. Notes on the study in general: Discrimination among different T cell subtypes was not achievable. Patients with IBD had less TCRbeta diversity (inverse Simpson) than their healthy co-twins.

Comments on this clonotype: Its antigen is unidentified.

The CDR3 sequence is 14 residues long. Germline values: CDR1 MGHDK, CDR2 SYGVNS. Eight separate reactions per sample yielded the cDNA. A 6-nucleotide sample barcode was carried by the UMIs, which template switching added. TCRdb reanalyzed the 5' RACE reads, giving one entry per CDR3 protein sequence and no DNA. The sample totals some 200,000 distinct CDR3 sequences. This chain connects TRBV25-1 to TRBJ2-2; TCRdb designates TRBD2, a call that cannot be tested without DNA. Sequences were obtained from blood. The receptor's source is a human donor with ulcerative colitis or Crohn's disease, or a healthy co-twin of an affected twin (not recorded which). The CDR3 sequence: CASSERGVAGELFF.